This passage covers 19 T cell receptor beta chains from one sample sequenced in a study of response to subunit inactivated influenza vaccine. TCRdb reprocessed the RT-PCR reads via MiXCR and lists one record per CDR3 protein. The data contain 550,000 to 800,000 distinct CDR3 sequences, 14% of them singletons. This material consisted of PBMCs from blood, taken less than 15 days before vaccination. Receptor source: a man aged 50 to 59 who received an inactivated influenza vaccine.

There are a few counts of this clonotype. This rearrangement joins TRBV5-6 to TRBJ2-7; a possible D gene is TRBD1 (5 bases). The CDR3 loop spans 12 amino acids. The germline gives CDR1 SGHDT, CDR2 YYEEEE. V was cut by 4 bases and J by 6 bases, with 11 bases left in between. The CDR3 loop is CASSPLGLEQYF. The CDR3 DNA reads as TGTGCCAGCAGCCCCCTGGGGCTCGAGCAGTACTTC. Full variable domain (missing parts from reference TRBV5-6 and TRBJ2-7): DAGVTQSPTHLIKTRGQQVTLRCSPKSGHDTVSWYQQALGQGPQFIFQYYEEEERQRGNFPDRFSGHQFPNYSSELNVNALLLGDSALYLCASSPLGLEQYFGPGTRLTVT.

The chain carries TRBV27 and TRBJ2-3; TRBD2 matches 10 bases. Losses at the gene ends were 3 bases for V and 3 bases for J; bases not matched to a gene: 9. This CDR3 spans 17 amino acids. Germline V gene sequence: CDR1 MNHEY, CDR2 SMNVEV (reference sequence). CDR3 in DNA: TGTGCCAGCAGTTTCCTAGCGGGAGCGCGGGGAACAGATACGCAGTATTTT. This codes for CASSFLAGARGTDTQYF.

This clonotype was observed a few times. The CDR3 region is CSVGTDRNTIYF. CDR3 bases: TGCAGCGTTGGGACGGACAGAAACACCATATATTTT. V is TRBV29-1 and J is TRBJ1-3; possibly TRBD1 for D (5 bases). CDR3 size: 12 residues. The V end lost 4 bases, the J end lost 5 bases, and 9 bases lay between the germline ends. The germline V gene has CDR1 SQVTM and CDR2 ANQGSEA.

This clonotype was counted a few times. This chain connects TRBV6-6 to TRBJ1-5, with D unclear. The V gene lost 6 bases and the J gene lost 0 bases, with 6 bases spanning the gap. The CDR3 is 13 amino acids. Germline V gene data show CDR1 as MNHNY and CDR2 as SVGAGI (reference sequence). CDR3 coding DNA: TGTGCCAGCAGGCCCAATAGCAATCAGCCCCAGCATTTT. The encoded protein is CASRPNSNQPQHF.

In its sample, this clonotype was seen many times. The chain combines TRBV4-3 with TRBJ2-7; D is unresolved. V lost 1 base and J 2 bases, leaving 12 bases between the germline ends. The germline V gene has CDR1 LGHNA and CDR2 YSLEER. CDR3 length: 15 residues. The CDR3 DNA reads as TGCGCCAGCAGCCAAGTCTACTCAGGCGCCTACGAGCAGTACTTC. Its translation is CASSQVYSGAYEQYF.

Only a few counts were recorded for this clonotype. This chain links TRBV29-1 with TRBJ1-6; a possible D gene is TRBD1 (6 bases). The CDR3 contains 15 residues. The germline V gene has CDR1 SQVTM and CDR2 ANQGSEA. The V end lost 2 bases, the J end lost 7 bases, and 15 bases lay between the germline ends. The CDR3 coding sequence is TGCAGCGTTGAACGGCAGGGGAGAGGAAATTCACCCCTCCACTTT. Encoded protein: CSVERQGRGNSPLHF. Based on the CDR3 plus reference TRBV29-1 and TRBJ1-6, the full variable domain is SAVISQKPSRDICQRGTSLTIQCQVDSQVTMMFWYRQQPGQSLTLIATANQGSEATYESGFVIDKFPISRPNLTFSTLTVSNMSPEDSSIYLCSVERQGRGNSPLHFGNGTRLTVT.

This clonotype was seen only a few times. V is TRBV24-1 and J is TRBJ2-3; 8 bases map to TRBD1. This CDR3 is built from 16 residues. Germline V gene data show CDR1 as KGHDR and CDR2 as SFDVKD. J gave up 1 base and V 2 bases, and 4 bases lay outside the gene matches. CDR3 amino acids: CATSDSDRGGTDTQYF. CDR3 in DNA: TGTGCCACCAGTGATTCCGACAGGGGTGGCACAGATACGCAGTATTTT.

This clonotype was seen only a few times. Here the CDR3 reads CASRTGGSRNEQFF. The CDR3 DNA reads as TGTGCCAGCAGGACAGGGGGCTCGCGTAATGAGCAGTTCTTC. The chain employs TRBV7-2 and TRBJ2-1, with 10 bases matching TRBD1. This CDR3 has 14 amino acids. V trimming: 6 bases; J trimming: 7 bases; junction bases outside the gene matches: 6. The germline V gene encodes CDR1 SGHTA and CDR2 FQGNSA.

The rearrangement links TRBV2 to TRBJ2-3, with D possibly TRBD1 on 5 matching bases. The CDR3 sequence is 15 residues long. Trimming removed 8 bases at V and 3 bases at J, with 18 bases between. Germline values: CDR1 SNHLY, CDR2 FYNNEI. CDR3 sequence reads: CASRYRLIRTDTQYF. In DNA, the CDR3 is TGTGCCAGCCGATACAGGCTCATCAGGACAGATACGCAGTATTTT.

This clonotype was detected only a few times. DNA of the CDR3: TGTGCCAGCAGCCCGTTGGGACAGGGGAGGGAGGAGCTGTTTTTT. Translating it yields CASSPLGQGREELFF. The rearrangement links TRBV12-3 or TRBV12-4 to TRBJ2-2; 10 bases line up with TRBD1. The CDR3 is 15 residues long. Trimming at V came to 6 bases and at J to 10 bases, leaving 11 bases not matched to a gene.

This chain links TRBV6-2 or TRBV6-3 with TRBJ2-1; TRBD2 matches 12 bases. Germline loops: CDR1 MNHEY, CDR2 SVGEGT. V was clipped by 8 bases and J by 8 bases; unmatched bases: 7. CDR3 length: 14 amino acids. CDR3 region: CASSGLAGYDEQFF. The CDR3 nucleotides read TGTGCCAGCTCTGGACTAGCGGGATACGATGAGCAGTTCTTC.

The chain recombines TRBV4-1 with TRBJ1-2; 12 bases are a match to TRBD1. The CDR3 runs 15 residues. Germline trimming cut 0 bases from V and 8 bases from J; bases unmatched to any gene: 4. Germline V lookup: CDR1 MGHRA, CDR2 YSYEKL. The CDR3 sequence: CASSQDPGTGGGYTF. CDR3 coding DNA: TGCGCCAGCAGCCAAGATCCCGGGACAGGGGGCGGCTACACCTTC.

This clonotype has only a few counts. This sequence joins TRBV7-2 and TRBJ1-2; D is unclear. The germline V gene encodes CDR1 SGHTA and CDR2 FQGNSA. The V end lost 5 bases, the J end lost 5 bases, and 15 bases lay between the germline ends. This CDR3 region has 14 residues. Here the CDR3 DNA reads TGTGCCAGCAGCGCAGGACGGACGATATATGGCTACACCTTC. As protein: CASSAGRTIYGYTF.

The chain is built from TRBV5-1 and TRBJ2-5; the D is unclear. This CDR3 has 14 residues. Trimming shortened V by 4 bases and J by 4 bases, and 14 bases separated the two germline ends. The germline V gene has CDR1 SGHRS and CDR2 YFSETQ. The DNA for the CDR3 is TGCGCCAGCAGCGCTGACGGCCCTTCAGAGACCCAGTACTTC. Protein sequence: CASSADGPSETQYF.

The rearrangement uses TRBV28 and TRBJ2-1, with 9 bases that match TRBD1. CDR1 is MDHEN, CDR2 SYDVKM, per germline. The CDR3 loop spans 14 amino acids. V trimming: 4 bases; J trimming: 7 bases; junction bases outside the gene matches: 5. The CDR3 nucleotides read TGTGCCAGCAGTTCCCCGGGACAGGGAAATGAGCAGTTCTTC. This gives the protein CASSSPGQGNEQFF.

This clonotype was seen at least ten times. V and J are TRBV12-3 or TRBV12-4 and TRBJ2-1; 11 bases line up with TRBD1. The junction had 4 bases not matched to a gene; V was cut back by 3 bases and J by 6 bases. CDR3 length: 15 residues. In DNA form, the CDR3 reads TGTGCCAGCAGTTTGGGACAGGGGGTTGCCAATGAGCAGTTCTTC. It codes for CASSLGQGVANEQFF.

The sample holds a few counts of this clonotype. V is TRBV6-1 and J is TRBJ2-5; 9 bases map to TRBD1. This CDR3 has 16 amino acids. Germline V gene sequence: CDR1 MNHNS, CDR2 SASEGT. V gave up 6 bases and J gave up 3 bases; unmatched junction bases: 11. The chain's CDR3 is CASSPDPGTGKETQYF. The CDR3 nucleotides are TGTGCCAGCAGCCCCGATCCCGGGACAGGGAAAGAGACCCAGTACTTC.

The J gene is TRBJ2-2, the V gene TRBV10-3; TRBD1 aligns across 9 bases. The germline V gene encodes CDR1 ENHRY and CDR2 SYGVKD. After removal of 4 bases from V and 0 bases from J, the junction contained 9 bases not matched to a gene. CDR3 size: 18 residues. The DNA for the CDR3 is TGTGCCATCAGTGGACCAGGACAGGGGCCCCCGAACACCGGGGAGCTGTTTTTT. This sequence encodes CAISGPGQGPPNTGELFF.

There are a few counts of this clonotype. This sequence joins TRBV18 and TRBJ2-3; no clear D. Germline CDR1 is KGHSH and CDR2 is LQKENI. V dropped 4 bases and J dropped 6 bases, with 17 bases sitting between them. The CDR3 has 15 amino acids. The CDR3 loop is CASSQKPNPGDTQYF. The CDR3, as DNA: TGTGCCAGCTCACAAAAACCTAACCCTGGGGATACGCAGTATTTT.